One sample yielded the 15 T cell receptor beta chains listed below, sequenced in a study of CD8+ T cells in alopecia areata. Treatment: oral pan-JAK inhibitor, 5-10 mg twice daily. The sequencing template was cDNA reverse transcribed from extracted RNA. Only in-frame clones appear in the TCRdb table, and some are missing; sequencing was by immunoSEQ multiplex PCR. Counted here are about 200,000 clones, approximately 56% occurring once; the ten biggest clones make up approximately 3.5%. Sequencing was performed on CD4+ T cells sorted from blood, taken at week 4, from a patient treated with tofacitinib. These receptor sequences come from a human donor with alopecia areata.

The chain has TRBV15 and TRBJ2-3; D is unresolved. V gave up 0 bases and J gave up 0 bases, with 13 bases separating them. The germline CDR1 and CDR2 sequences are LNHNV and YYDKDF (reference sequence). This CDR3 is built from 17 residues. The CDR3 spells CATSRDQEVYSTDTQYF. The CDR3 region has the DNA TGTGCCACCAGCAGAGATCAAGAAGTCTATAGCACAGATACGCAGTATTTT.

This clone was picked up a small number of times. A clone one base away is much larger, so this may be a read error. Within the sample, other DNA sequences also encode this same CDR3. The genes are TRBV28 and TRBJ2-7, with D unresolved. The length of the CDR3 is 11 residues. Germline values: CDR1 MDHEN, CDR2 SYDVKM. Trimming cost V 6 bases and J 2 bases, with 5 bases left between them. In nucleotides, the CDR3 is TGTGCCAGCAGCTCCCCCTACGAGCAGTACTTC. It specifies CASSSPYEQYF.

This chain joins TRBV5-4 and TRBJ2-3, with 7 bases identical to TRBD2. The germline gives CDR1 SGHNT, CDR2 YYREEE (reference sequence). CDR3 length: 15 amino acids. The ends lost 0 bases at V and 2 bases at J; junction bases unmatched: 3. The CDR3 DNA is TGTGCCAGCAGCTTGGGACTAGCCTCCACAGATACGCAGTATTTT. Translated, it gives CASSLGLASTDTQYF.

The gene calls are TRBV30 and TRBJ1-1, with TRBD1 identical over 8 bases. The germline V gene has CDR1 GTSNPN and CDR2 SVGIG (reference sequence). The CDR3 length is 13 residues. V lost 3 bases to trimming and J lost 7 bases; unmatched junction nucleotides: 7. CDR3 DNA sequence: TGTGCCTGGAGCCGAACAGGGGGGGGTGAAGCTTTCTTT. It is translated as CAWSRTGGGEAFF.

This chain connects TRBV5-6 to TRBJ1-2, with D unresolved. This CDR3 has 14 amino acids. Germline CDR1 reads SGHDT; CDR2 reads YYEEEE. The V gene lost 4 bases and the J gene lost 2 bases, with 12 bases spanning the gap. CDR3 residues: CASSNSIGNYGYTF. The CDR3 region has the DNA TGTGCCAGCAGCAACTCGATAGGGAACTATGGCTACACCTTC.

This clone was seen once. The chain couples TRBV29-1 to TRBJ2-2; possible D gene TRBD1, 5 bases. Trimming removed 4 bases from V and 3 bases from J, with 6 bases in between. CDR1 is SQVTM and CDR2 is ANQGSEA in the germline V gene. This CDR3 comprises 12 residues. CDR3 sequence reads: CSVGQYTGELFF. The CDR3 DNA is TGCAGCGTTGGACAGTACACCGGGGAGCTGTTTTTT.

V gene TRBV5-1 combines with J gene TRBJ1-2; D perhaps matches TRBD1 (5 bases). CDR1 is SGHRS, CDR2 YFSETQ, per germline. V lost 1 base to trimming and J lost 13 bases, with 17 bases between them. The CDR3 extends over 13 amino acids. DNA of the CDR3: TGCGCCAGCAGCTTGAATAGGGGAAAACCGTCCACCTTC. Translating gives CASSLNRGKPSTF.

The V gene is TRBV4-2, the J gene TRBJ1-1; unclear D gene. V lost 0 bases and J lost 7, with 12 bases in between. The CDR3 is made up of 14 amino acids. Germline V gene sequence: CDR1 LGHNA, CDR2 YNFKEQ. CDR3 in DNA: TGTGCCAGCAGCCAAGATGGGCCAGCTCGTGAAGCTTTCTTT. Its protein product is CASSQDGPAREAFF.

J is TRBJ2-7 and V is TRBV30, with 9 bases that match TRBD1. The CDR3 has 13 amino acids. The germline CDR1 and CDR2 sequences are GTSNPN and SVGIG (reference sequence). V was clipped by 3 bases and J by 3 bases; unmatched bases: 3. In DNA, the CDR3 is TGTGCCTGGAGCTCGACAGGGGGCTACGAGCAGTACTTC. Residues: CAWSSTGGYEQYF. Full variable domain (remainder filled in from reference TRBV30 and TRBJ2-7): SQTIHQWPATLVQPVGSPLSLECTVEGTSNPNLYWYRQAAGRGLQLLFYSVGIGQISSEVPQNLSASRPQDRQFILSSKKLLLSDSGFYLCAWSSTGGYEQYFGPGTRLTVT.

The rearrangement links TRBV5-6 to TRBJ2-7; the match to TRBD1 covers 10 bases. The V gene end was trimmed by 1 base and the J gene end by 5 bases; junction bases not matched to a gene: 6. Germline-derived CDR1 and CDR2 are SGHDT and YYEEEE. The CDR3 extends over 15 amino acids. The CDR3 spells CASSLPPGQGHEQYF. CDR3 nucleotides: TGTGCCAGCAGCTTGCCCCCGGGACAGGGGCACGAGCAGTACTTC.

V gene TRBV5-1 combines with J gene TRBJ2-2, with no clear D. From germline, CDR1 is SGHRS and CDR2 YFSETQ. The CDR3 contains 16 residues. The V gene lost 0 bases and the J gene lost 5 bases, with 14 bases spanning the gap. The CDR3 bases are TGCGCCAGCAGCTTGGACAACGCGCTGTGGACCGGGGAGCTGTTTTTT. Translating gives CASSLDNALWTGELFF.

This clone has only a few counts. The chain links TRBV6-5 to TRBJ1-6, with D tentatively TRBD1 (6 bases). The CDR3 length is 14 residues. Trimming shortened V by 4 bases and J by 9 bases, and 13 bases separated the two germline ends. Looked up from germline, CDR1 is MNHEY and CDR2 is SVGAGI. DNA for the CDR3: TGTGCCAGCAGTTCCAGGGGACAACCTTCACCCCTCCACTTT. This sequence encodes CASSSRGQPSPLHF.

The chain has TRBV30 and TRBJ2-7; D unresolved. Per the germline V gene, CDR1 is GTSNPN and CDR2 is SVGIG (reference sequence). The CDR3 length is 12 residues. Trimming cost V 2 bases and J 6 bases, with 11 bases left between them. CDR3 DNA sequence: TGTGCCTGGAGTCCAGACATCCTCGAGCAGTACTTC. Translating gives CAWSPDILEQYF. Combining the CDR3 with reference TRBV30 and TRBJ2-7 gives the whole variable domain SQTIHQWPATLVQPVGSPLSLECTVEGTSNPNLYWYRQAAGRGLQLLFYSVGIGQISSEVPQNLSASRPQDRQFILSSKKLLLSDSGFYLCAWSPDILEQYFGPGTRLTVT.

The chain recombines TRBV5-6 with TRBJ2-1, with 9 bases that match TRBD2. Germline trimming cut 4 bases from V and 10 bases from J; bases unmatched to any gene: 9. The CDR3 extends over 14 amino acids. Germline V gene lookup returns CDR1 SGHDT and CDR2 YYEEEE. CDR3 region: CASSARLAGWEQFF. CDR3 DNA: TGTGCCAGCAGCGCCCGGCTAGCGGGGTGGGAGCAGTTCTTC.

This chain connects TRBV5-4 to TRBJ2-1; 7 positions agree with TRBD2. V was clipped by 0 bases and J by 1 base; unmatched bases: 4. CDR1 and CDR2 from the germline V gene are SGHNT and YYREEE (reference sequence). The CDR3 spans 16 residues. The CDR3 DNA is TGTGCCAGCAGCTTGGGAGGCGGGGGATCCTACAATGAGCAGTTCTTC. Its protein product is CASSLGGGGSYNEQFF.